Only one count was recorded for the clone carrying this TCR beta chain. What it binds is not known. This sample is drawn from a study of PD-1 blockade in classical Hodgkin lymphoma. Time point: cycle 4 day 1 (C4D1), after five to seven weeks of nivolumab. Brentuximab vedotin exposure varied, and every patient relapsed after autologous stem cell transplantation. Study-wide results and caveats: Possible causes of repertoire differences, disease activity or prior therapy, remain undefined. Newly diagnosed patients were reported to start with lower TCR diversity than healthy donors. Whereas CD4+ TCR diversity had risen significantly by C4D1, CD8+ TCR diversity had not.

Here immunoSEQ multiplex PCR was the method, and the copy in TCRdb shows in-frame clones only, minus some. The sample includes 75,000 to 100,000 clones, under 95% of them seen just once. The receptor was derived from a human donor with classical Hodgkin lymphoma. Sequenced material: peripheral blood mononuclear cells (PBMCs), taken before the fourth cycle of nivolumab.

The DNA of the CDR3 is TGCGCCAGCAGTAAAAGGGGGACGGGAGAAAGCTCCTACGAGCAGTACTTC. Amino acid sequence: CASSKRGTGESSYEQYF. This chain joins TRBV4-1 and TRBJ2-7; D may correspond to TRBD1 or TRBD2 (6 bases each). CDR1 and CDR2 (germline): MGHRA, YSYEKL. V lost 6 bases and J 0 bases, leaving 21 bases between the germline ends. This CDR3 is built from 17 residues.